Following are 17 T cell receptor beta chains from one sample sequenced in a study of T cell responses to AZD1222 COVID-19 vaccine. The assay was immunoSEQ multiplex PCR, and TCRdb's table has in-frame clones only and misses some. The sample contains over 70,000 clones, 85% to 90% of which appear only once. The sequencing used peripheral blood, collected on day 0 of MenACWY control vaccination. The receptors derive from an adult in good health.

The rearrangement uses TRBV3-1 (or the pseudogene TRBV3-2) and TRBJ2-2; 11 positions match TRBD2. The V segment lost 4 bases and the J segment 6 bases; nucleotides outside the gene matches: 16. The germline gives CDR1 LGHDT, CDR2 YNNKEL (reference sequence). The CDR3 has 19 residues. The CDR3 DNA reads as TGTGCCAGCAGCCGCCTACCCCCCCTGGGTAGCGGGGGGGCCGGGGAGCTGTTTTTT. Residues: CASSRLPPLGSGGAGELFF.

This chain uses TRBV5-4 with TRBJ2-2; TRBD2 matches 10 bases. V lost 5 bases and J lost 8; bases outside the gene matches: 6. Germline assignment: CDR1 SGHNT and CDR2 YYREEE (reference sequence). The CDR3 consists of 14 residues. This chain's CDR3 is CASRYLAGAGELFF. DNA of the CDR3: TGTGCCAGCAGATATCTAGCGGGGGCTGGGGAGCTGTTTTTT.

This clone was counted only a few times. V and J are TRBV28 and TRBJ1-1; D might be TRBD1 (6 bases). CDR3 length: 16 residues. Germline assignment: CDR1 MDHEN and CDR2 SYDVKM. Between the trimmed V and J ends, which lost 2 bases and 3 bases, there was a span of 16 bases. DNA of the CDR3: TGTGCCAGCAGTTTAAGCCCACATGGACAGCACACTGAAGCTTTCTTT. It codes for CASSLSPHGQHTEAFF.

Here the CDR3 reads CASSFTRGQWGQATNEKLFF. For the CDR3, the DNA is TGTGCCAGCAGTTTTACTAGGGGACAGTGGGGCCAAGCAACTAATGAAAAACTGTTTTTT. The chain has TRBV27 and TRBJ1-4; 7 bases are a match to TRBD1. Germline values: CDR1 MNHEY, CDR2 SMNVEV (reference sequence). This CDR3 is built from 20 residues. The V segment lost 3 bases and the J segment 0 bases; nucleotides outside the gene matches: 16.

CDR3 nucleotide sequence: TGTGCCAGCAGTTCGGCGGACCCCCAAGAGACCCAGTACTTC. Encoded protein: CASSSADPQETQYF. The genes are TRBV27 and TRBJ2-5; no firm D call. Germline V gene data show CDR1 as MNHEY and CDR2 as SMNVEV (reference sequence). The CDR3 is 14 amino acids. Trimming shortened V by 4 bases and J by 1 base, and 10 bases separated the two germline ends.

This sequence joins TRBV14 and TRBJ1-2; D ambiguous. Germline values: CDR1 SGHDN, CDR2 FVKESK. V gave up 0 bases and J gave up 4 bases, with 9 bases separating them. The CDR3 covers 14 residues. DNA of the CDR3: TGTGCCAGCAGCCAAGATCAGGACTCCTATGGCTACACCTTC. This sequence encodes CASSQDQDSYGYTF.

The rearrangement joins TRBV6-1 to TRBJ1-5; 8 bases are shared with TRBD1. The germline V gene has CDR1 MNHNS and CDR2 SASEGT. V was pared by 1 base and J by 2 bases, with 1 base of the junction left unmatched. The CDR3 contains 15 residues. Here the CDR3 reads CASSEVGQGNQPQHF. DNA for the CDR3: TGTGCCAGCAGTGAAGTGGGACAGGGCAATCAGCCCCAGCATTTT.

The chain links TRBV6-5 to TRBJ1-5, with D perhaps TRBD1 (6 bases). V lost 7 bases and J lost 0, with 13 bases in between. The CDR3 length is 15 residues. Germline assignment: CDR1 MNHEY and CDR2 SVGAGI. In nucleotides, the CDR3 is TGTGCCAGCACCTACTCGGACAGTAGCAATCAGCCCCAGCATTTT. Amino acid sequence: CASTYSDSSNQPQHF.

This rearrangement joins TRBV4-1 to TRBJ1-2; the match to TRBD1 covers 9 bases. Losses at the gene ends were 0 bases for V and 3 bases for J; bases not matched to a gene: 2. Germline CDR1 reads MGHRA; CDR2 reads YSYEKL. The CDR3 is 15 amino acids. The CDR3 nucleotides are TGCGCCAGCAGCCAAGAACGGACAGGGGACTATGGCTACACCTTC. Its translation: CASSQERTGDYGYTF.

This chain links TRBV19 with TRBJ2-1, with 11 positions matching TRBD2. Germline trimming cut 3 bases from V and 5 bases from J; bases unmatched to any gene: 9. Germline V CDR1 and CDR2: LNHDA, SQIVND (reference sequence). This CDR3 has 17 amino acids. For the CDR3, the DNA is TGTGCCAGTAGTATCTTTCGGGGGACTAGCGGTCACAATGAGCAGTTCTTC. Its translation is CASSIFRGTSGHNEQFF.

The rearrangement links TRBV18 to TRBJ2-1; 11 bases line up with TRBD2. Per the germline V gene, CDR1 is KGHSH and CDR2 is LQKENI. CDR3 length equals 17 residues. The V and J ends lost 3 bases and 9 bases, in that order; junction bases with no gene match: 13. CDR3 residues: CASSPQLAGAASGEQFF. The CDR3 DNA reads TGTGCCAGCTCACCCCAACTAGCGGGGGCCGCCTCAGGTGAGCAGTTCTTC.

The chain links TRBV19 to TRBJ2-2, with D hard to call. CDR1 and CDR2 from the germline V gene are LNHDA and SQIVND (reference sequence). This CDR3 is 14 amino acids long. Trimming left V 4 bases short and J 1 base short, with 7 bases between. The CDR3 coding sequence is TGTGCCAGTAGTAAGGGCCAGAACACCGGGGAGCTGTTTTTT. Amino acid sequence: CASSKGQNTGELFF. Supplemented by reference TRBV19 and TRBJ2-2, the full variable domain reads DGGITQSPKYLFRKEGQNVTLSCEQNLNHDAMYWYRQDPGQGLRLIYYSQIVNDFQKGDIAEGYSVSREKKESFPLTVTSAQKNPTAFYLCASSKGQNTGELFFGEGSRLTVL.

Regarding this clone: This specimen includes other DNA sequences encoding the same CDR3. This chain links TRBV6-5 with TRBJ1-2; tentatively, D is TRBD1 (5 bases). Deletions cut 8 bases from V and 0 bases from J, with 10 bases between. The length of the CDR3 is 13 residues. The germline V gene has CDR1 MNHEY and CDR2 SVGAGI. CDR3 DNA: TGTGCCAGCGCCCAGGGAGCTAACTATGGCTACACCTTC. This encodes CASAQGANYGYTF.

The chain couples TRBV12-3 or TRBV12-4 to TRBJ1-5; no firm D call. The CDR3 covers 13 residues. With 7 bases removed from V and 0 bases from J, the gap between germline ends came to 7 bases. The CDR3 spells CASNGNSNQPQHF. For the CDR3, the DNA is TGTGCCAGCAACGGAAATAGCAATCAGCCCCAGCATTTT.

The V and J genes are TRBV4-3 and TRBJ2-1; weak D call: TRBD1 (5 bases). Germline CDR1 LGHNA, CDR2 YSLEER. This CDR3 spans 17 amino acids. The germline V and J ends were trimmed by 0 bases and 6 bases, with 18 bases remaining between them. This CDR3 reads CASSQDLSTGDRNEQFF. The CDR3 bases are TGCGCCAGCAGCCAAGATTTAAGCACAGGAGACCGCAATGAGCAGTTCTTC.

The chain uses TRBV10-3 and TRBJ1-6; no definite D call. The CDR3 is made up of 14 amino acids. The germline gives CDR1 ENHRY, CDR2 SYGVKD. Trimming took off 6 bases at V and 3 bases at J, with 9 bases between the two ends. CDR3 nucleotides: TGTGCCATCAGCGGGGATATCTATAATTCACCCCTCCACTTT. It codes for CAISGDIYNSPLHF.

The chain is built from TRBV12-3 or TRBV12-4 and TRBJ1-1; no clear D gene. The CDR3 has 13 residues. V shed 2 bases and J shed 1 base, with 5 bases lying between them. CDR3 in amino acids: CASSLSPNTEAFF. CDR3 nucleotide sequence: TGTGCCAGCAGTTTATCACCGAACACTGAAGCTTTCTTT.